This T cell receptor beta chain was observed in a study of blood T cell repertoires in COVID-19. Germline V CDR1 and CDR2: SGHNT, YYREEE (reference sequence). CDR3 length equals 15 residues. V was pared by 4 bases and J by 4 bases, with 5 bases of the junction left unmatched. TCRdb keeps only in-frame clones here, not all; method: immunoSEQ multiplex PCR. The table lists more than 70,000 clones, approximately 90% of them singletons. What was sequenced was peripheral blood. This sequence was found in a woman aged 18 to 35 with acute or convalescent COVID-19. The J gene is TRBJ2-7, the V gene TRBV5-4; 13 bases are a match to TRBD2. The CDR3 reads CASSHGTSGAYEQYF. The CDR3 coding sequence is TGTGCCAGCAGCCACGGGACTAGCGGGGCATACGAGCAGTACTTC.